Shown below are 32 T cell receptor beta chains from a single sample sequenced in a study of technical replicates of blood from a handful of donors. Libraries were prepared by immunoSEQ multiplex PCR; TCRdb keeps only in-frame clonotypes and omits some of them. Among about 49,000 clones listed, roughly nine tenths were seen once. The sample comprised PBMCs. These receptor sequences come from a human donor in good health. Some clones in this sample may be carry-over from other donors' samples.

The chain carries TRBV19 and TRBJ1-5; 9 bases agree with TRBD1. Germline CDR1 and CDR2: LNHDA and SQIVND (reference sequence). V lost 1 base and J lost 2; bases outside the gene matches: 0. CDR3 size: 15 residues. This CDR3 reads CASSIGTGGNQPQHF. DNA of the CDR3: TGTGCCAGTAGTATAGGGACAGGGGGCAATCAGCCCCAGCATTTT.

This clone was found many times. V is TRBV5-4 and J is TRBJ2-7; 7 nucleotides agree with TRBD1. Germline-derived CDR1 and CDR2 are SGHNT and YYREEE (reference sequence). Germline trimming cut 1 base from V and 7 bases from J; bases unmatched to any gene: 8. The CDR3 loop spans 14 amino acids. The chain's CDR3 is CASSLIDRAREQYF. CDR3 nucleotide sequence: TGTGCCAGCAGCTTGATAGACAGGGCACGGGAGCAGTACTTC.

The genes are TRBV6-6 and TRBJ1-2; TRBD1 agrees at 9 bases. Unmatched junction bases numbered 3, after V lost 3 bases and J lost 4 bases. CDR1 is MNHNY, CDR2 SVGAGI, per germline (reference sequence). This CDR3 is built from 14 residues. CDR3 residues: CASSYRTGAYGYTF. CDR3 bases: TGTGCCAGCAGTTATAGGACAGGGGCCTATGGCTACACCTTC.

The rearrangement uses TRBV29-1 and TRBJ1-2, with a weak D call TRBD1 (6 bases). The germline V and J ends were trimmed by 3 bases and 4 bases, with 15 bases remaining between them. CDR1 and CDR2 (germline): SQVTM, ANQGSEA. This CDR3 spans 14 amino acids. CDR3 amino acids: CSVDIYAGAYGYTF. DNA for the CDR3: TGCAGCGTTGATATCTACGCAGGGGCCTATGGCTACACCTTC.

The V call is TRBV4-2, the J call TRBJ2-5; 8 positions match TRBD2. V dropped 0 bases and J dropped 2; count of bases not matched to a gene: 5. The CDR3 runs to 16 residues. Germline-derived CDR1 and CDR2 are LGHNA and YNFKEQ. DNA of the CDR3: TGTGCCAGCAGCCAAGATCCCGGCGGGGGGCAAGAGACCCAGTACTTC. Protein: CASSQDPGGGQETQYF.

This clone was seen a handful of times. The chain recombines TRBV9 with TRBJ2-7; 10 bases map to TRBD1. The V and J ends lost 1 base and 4 bases, in that order; junction bases with no gene match: 2. This CDR3 contains 14 residues. CDR1 SGDLS and CDR2 YYNGEE come from the germline V gene. The CDR3 loop reads CASSVSGQGYEQYF. The CDR3 DNA is TGTGCCAGCAGCGTATCGGGACAGGGGTACGAGCAGTACTTC.

Remarks on this clone: The junction departs from germline at one end; a sequencing error may be responsible. This chain joins TRBV10-3 and TRBJ1-2; no clear D. The CDR3 is 16 amino acids. From germline, CDR1 is ENHRY and CDR2 SYGVKD. The CDR3 bases are TGTGCCATAAGTGGCGTCAGCGACCATCCTAACTATGGCTACACCTTC. This gives the protein CAISGVSDHPNYGYTF.

The V call is TRBV9, the J call TRBJ1-6, with TRBD1 matching 7 bases. V dropped 3 bases and J dropped 6; count of bases not matched to a gene: 0. The CDR3 runs to 13 residues. Germline CDR1 and CDR2: SGDLS and YYNGEE. The CDR3 bases are TGTGCCAGCAGCGACAGGGGTAATTCACCCCTCCACTTT. It yields the protein CASSDRGNSPLHF.

The chain carries TRBV19 and TRBJ2-5, with TRBD1 matching 11 bases. With 3 bases clipped from V and 5 bases from J, the junction kept 11 bases outside the gene matches. The CDR3 loop spans 17 amino acids. The V gene's germline CDR1 is LNHDA and CDR2 SQIVND (reference sequence). CDR3 coding DNA: TGTGCCAGTAGTATGGGGGGGACAGGGGGTCGAGCGGAGACCCAGTACTTC. Its translation: CASSMGGTGGRAETQYF.

This chain joins TRBV5-4 and TRBJ2-3; D perhaps matches TRBD2 (6 bases). This CDR3 has 15 amino acids. Deletions cut 3 bases from V and 4 bases from J, with 15 bases between. In germline, CDR1 is SGHNT, CDR2 YYREEE (reference sequence). The CDR3 is CASSWDSRGPDTQYF. CDR3 DNA: TGTGCCAGCAGCTGGGACTCTCGGGGACCAGATACGCAGTATTTT.

The chain couples TRBV7-9 to TRBJ2-7; 7 bases fit TRBD2. Germline CDR1 is SEHNR and CDR2 is FQNEAQ (reference sequence). With 0 bases clipped from V and 2 bases from J, the junction kept 4 bases outside the gene matches. CDR3 length: 15 amino acids. This CDR3 reads CASSLASGETYEQYF. CDR3 DNA sequence: TGTGCCAGCAGCTTAGCGAGCGGGGAGACCTACGAGCAGTACTTC.

This chain joins TRBV6-5 and TRBJ1-5, with 7 nucleotides matching TRBD1. The CDR3 is 14 amino acids. V shed 5 bases and J 2 bases; nucleotides not matched to a gene: 3. Germline-derived CDR1 and CDR2 are MNHEY and SVGAGI. Here the CDR3 reads CASSETGGNQPQHF. CDR3 bases: TGTGCCAGCAGTGAAACAGGGGGCAATCAGCCCCAGCATTTT.

V gene TRBV5-1 combines with J gene TRBJ2-5; TRBD1 might be the D (6 bases). The CDR3 runs 14 residues. The germline V gene has CDR1 SGHRS and CDR2 YFSETQ. Trimming took off 0 bases at V and 1 base at J, with 7 bases between the two ends. CDR3 in DNA: TGCGCCAGCAGCTTGGTGGGGGCCCAAGAGACCCAGTACTTC. Amino acids: CASSLVGAQETQYF.

This chain links TRBV29-1 with TRBJ1-4; D might be TRBD1 (6 bases). V lost 7 bases to trimming and J lost 7 bases, with 16 bases between them. Germline CDR1 and CDR2: SQVTM and ANQGSEA. This CDR3 is 13 amino acids long. The CDR3 sequence: CSGNWGQGEKLFF. CDR3 in DNA: TGCAGCGGAAACTGGGGGCAGGGTGAAAAACTGTTTTTT.

This rearrangement joins TRBV7-6 to TRBJ2-2; a possible D gene is TRBD2 (5 bases). The germline V gene has CDR1 SGHVS and CDR2 FNYEAQ. V was trimmed by 3 bases and J by 6 bases, leaving 11 bases between them. There are 14 residues in the CDR3. CDR3 amino acids: CASSFAGGAGELFF. The DNA for the CDR3 is TGTGCCAGCAGCTTCGCAGGAGGCGCCGGGGAGCTGTTTTTT.

The rearrangement uses TRBV18 and TRBJ2-7, with TRBD2 identical over 10 bases. The germline V gene encodes CDR1 KGHSH and CDR2 LQKENI. The CDR3 sequence is 15 residues long. Trimming took 2 bases from V and 0 from J; bases not matched to a gene: 1. CDR3 DNA sequence: TGTGCCAGCTCACCAGCTAGCGGGGGCTCCTACGAGCAGTACTTC. Translated: CASSPASGGSYEQYF.

The V gene is TRBV29-1, the J gene TRBJ2-7; TRBD2 matches at 12 bases. V gave up 4 bases and J gave up 3 bases; unmatched junction bases: 4. Germline V gene data show CDR1 as SQVTM and CDR2 as ANQGSEA. The CDR3 is 14 residues long. The chain's CDR3 is CSVVLAGGNYEQYF. The CDR3 bases are TGCAGCGTTGTTCTAGCGGGAGGGAACTACGAGCAGTACTTC.

CDR3 in amino acids: CASSPWTGGETQYF. Written as DNA, the CDR3 is TGTGCCAGCAGTCCATGGACAGGGGGAGAGACCCAGTACTTC. The V and J genes are TRBV27 and TRBJ2-5; TRBD1 aligns across 10 bases. This CDR3 region has 14 residues. V lost 5 bases and J lost 4; bases outside the gene matches: 4. The germline V gene encodes CDR1 MNHEY and CDR2 SMNVEV (reference sequence).

The rearrangement joins TRBV6-5 to TRBJ2-5; tentative D call: TRBD1 (6 bases). V was trimmed by 6 bases and J by 0 bases, leaving 11 bases between them. This CDR3 comprises 14 residues. Germline V gene lookup returns CDR1 MNHEY and CDR2 SVGAGI. The CDR3 protein is CASRDRDNQETQYF. Here the CDR3 DNA reads TGTGCCAGCAGGGATCGGGACAACCAAGAGACCCAGTACTTC.

In its sample, this clone was seen once. This rearrangement joins TRBV10-3 to TRBJ2-1, with TRBD1 identical over 9 bases. The V and J ends lost 10 bases and 5 bases, in that order; junction bases with no gene match: 12. The CDR3 is 15 amino acids. Germline CDR1 reads ENHRY; CDR2 reads SYGVKD. CDR3 coding DNA: TGTGCCACCTTTCCGGGACAGGGATTGAACAATGAGCAGTTCTTC. Its protein is CATFPGQGLNNEQFF.

V gene TRBV9 combines with J gene TRBJ2-3, with TRBD1 matching 7 bases. The CDR3 runs 14 residues. Per the germline V gene, CDR1 is SGDLS and CDR2 is YYNGEE. V shed 3 bases, J shed 6 bases, and the junction held 7 bases outside the gene matches. CDR3 in amino acids: CASSATGFMDTQYF. The CDR3 DNA reads TGTGCCAGCAGCGCGACAGGGTTTATGGATACGCAGTATTTT.

The chain recombines TRBV7-2 with TRBJ2-7; 9 bases are a match to TRBD1. V was pared by 3 bases and J by 0 bases, with 12 bases of the junction left unmatched. The CDR3 spans 18 residues. The germline CDR1 and CDR2 sequences are SGHTA and FQGNSA. CDR3 DNA: TGTGCCAGCAGCTTGCATAGTATGGGGACAGGGAGCTCCTACGAGCAGTACTTC. Its protein is CASSLHSMGTGSSYEQYF.

The J gene is TRBJ2-2, the V gene TRBV27, with 7 bases that match TRBD2. Germline values: CDR1 MNHEY, CDR2 SMNVEV (reference sequence). The CDR3 runs 15 residues. The V and J ends lost 3 bases and 7 bases, in that order; junction bases with no gene match: 8. CDR3 DNA: TGTGCCAGCAGTTTCGGCGGGAGCGGGGTCGGGGAGCTGTTTTTT. Protein product: CASSFGGSGVGELFF.

The V gene is TRBV7-6, the J gene TRBJ2-3, with TRBD2 matching over 7 bases. Germline CDR1 is SGHVS and CDR2 is FNYEAQ. V shed 9 bases and J 1 base; nucleotides not matched to a gene: 16. The CDR3 extends over 17 amino acids. The DNA of the CDR3 is TGTGCCAGTAAACAAGGGGCGAGCGGGGAACGCACAGATACGCAGTATTTT. It is translated as CASKQGASGERTDTQYF.

This clone has just a few counts. The rearrangement joins TRBV30 to TRBJ1-1; 8 nucleotides align to TRBD1. The V gene's germline CDR1 is GTSNPN and CDR2 SVGIG (reference sequence). J was trimmed by 11 bases and V by 2 bases; bases with no gene match: 13. This CDR3 has 14 residues. The chain's CDR3 is CAWSLTGAPFSAFF. The CDR3 DNA reads TGTGCCTGGAGTCTGACAGGGGCTCCGTTTAGCGCTTTCTTT.

This chain joins TRBV19 and TRBJ1-1, with 11 bases identical to TRBD1. The ends lost 7 bases at V and 7 bases at J; junction bases unmatched: 11. This CDR3 is 15 amino acids long. Germline assignment: CDR1 LNHDA and CDR2 SQIVND (reference sequence). CDR3 loop: CASKGGQGAFSEAFF. In DNA, the CDR3 is TGTGCCAGTAAGGGAGGACAGGGGGCTTTCAGTGAAGCTTTCTTT.

The chain carries TRBV27 and TRBJ1-3, with 7 bases fitting TRBD1. The CDR3 runs to 16 residues. The V and J ends lost 6 bases and 0 bases, in that order; junction bases with no gene match: 8. In germline, CDR1 is MNHEY, CDR2 SMNVEV (reference sequence). The chain's CDR3 is CASRPEGAPSGNTIYF. Here the CDR3 DNA reads TGTGCCAGCAGACCGGAGGGGGCACCCTCTGGAAACACCATATATTTT.

The rearrangement uses TRBV19 and TRBJ1-1; D possibly corresponds to TRBD1 (5 bases). The germline gives CDR1 LNHDA, CDR2 SQIVND (reference sequence). Trimming shortened V by 6 bases and J by 0 bases, and 14 bases separated the two germline ends. The CDR3 runs to 15 residues. CDR3: CASRLGLGLNTEAFF. In DNA form, the CDR3 reads TGTGCCAGTAGGCTCGGATTGGGGCTGAACACTGAAGCTTTCTTT.

This chain connects TRBV18 to TRBJ2-5, with 9 positions matching TRBD2. This CDR3 comprises 16 residues. The trim removed 3 bases at V and 5 bases at J, leaving 10 bases unmatched. Germline CDR1 is KGHSH and CDR2 is LQKENI. CDR3 loop: CASSPALAREGETQYF. CDR3 bases: TGTGCCAGCTCACCGGCACTAGCGCGGGAGGGTGAGACCCAGTACTTC.

The rearrangement joins TRBV30 to TRBJ2-7, with D possibly TRBD1 on 5 matching bases. The V end was cut by 2 bases, the J end by 5 bases, with 10 bases between. CDR1 is GTSNPN, CDR2 SVGIG, per germline (reference sequence). This CDR3 has 12 amino acids. Here the CDR3 reads CAWSPTGNEQYF. In DNA form, the CDR3 reads TGTGCCTGGAGTCCCACAGGAAACGAGCAGTACTTC. The variable domain in full, completed from reference TRBV30 and TRBJ2-7, reads SQTIHQWPATLVQPVGSPLSLECTVEGTSNPNLYWYRQAAGRGLQLLFYSVGIGQISSEVPQNLSASRPQDRQFILSSKKLLLSDSGFYLCAWSPTGNEQYFGPGTRLTVT.

The CDR3: CASSLGLAGGPRTDTQYF. As DNA, the CDR3 is TGCGCCAGCAGCTTGGGACTAGCGGGGGGCCCCCGCACAGATACGCAGTATTTT. The rearrangement uses TRBV5-1 and TRBJ2-3, with 13 positions matching TRBD2. The ends lost 0 bases at V and 1 base at J; junction bases unmatched: 5. The CDR3 is 18 amino acids. Looked up from germline, CDR1 is SGHRS and CDR2 is YFSETQ.

The rearrangement uses TRBV10-2 and TRBJ1-5; TRBD1 might be the D (6 bases). The V and J ends lost 1 base and 0 bases respectively, with 13 bases between them. The CDR3 is 17 amino acids. Per germline, CDR1 WSHSY and CDR2 SAAADI. The CDR3 here is CASSEFWAGDSNQPQHF. The CDR3 DNA reads TGCGCCAGCAGTGAGTTTTGGGCAGGGGATAGCAATCAGCCCCAGCATTTT.